Presented here are 25 T cell receptor beta chains from one specimen sequenced in a study of T cell repertoires in cytomegalovirus infection. TCRdb re-called the reads through MiXCR, storing one row per CDR3 protein. The sample comprises about 180,000 distinct CDR3 sequences, 17% of which are singletons, and almost 25% rests with the top ten. Input material: CD8+ T cells from PBMCs. These receptors were obtained from a human donor in good health (CMV status not recorded). Some clones in this sample may be carry-over from other donors' samples.

This chain connects TRBV6-6 to TRBJ2-5, with 10 bases identical to TRBD2. Germline CDR1 and CDR2: MNHNY and SVGAGI (reference sequence). The CDR3 consists of 14 residues. V dropped 6 bases and J dropped 2; count of bases not matched to a gene: 3. The CDR3 DNA is TGTGCCAGCAGCTTAGCGGGGGGTCAAGAGACCCAGTACTTC. It encodes CASSLAGGQETQYF.

A few counts support this clonotype. The CDR3 DNA reads as TGCAGCGTTGAAGATGGGGCCGGGGTTGCCTACGAGCAGTACTTC. It yields the protein CSVEDGAGVAYEQYF. The chain couples TRBV29-1 to TRBJ2-7, with D tentatively TRBD1 or TRBD2 (5 bases each). The V gene's germline CDR1 is SQVTM and CDR2 ANQGSEA. This CDR3 is 15 amino acids long. The ends were cut back, 0 bases at V and 2 bases at J, with 14 bases in the middle.

This clonotype occurred a few times. The rearrangement joins TRBV29-1 to TRBJ1-1; weak D call: TRBD1 (6 bases). CDR1 is SQVTM and CDR2 is ANQGSEA in the germline V gene. This CDR3 has 13 amino acids. The V end was cut by 6 bases, the J end by 0 bases, with 11 bases between. The CDR3 nucleotides read TGCAGCGTGCCAGGACAGCTGAACACTGAAGCTTTCTTT. Protein: CSVPGQLNTEAFF.

V is TRBV13 and J is TRBJ2-3; D is perhaps TRBD2 (6 bases). The germline V and J ends were trimmed by 5 bases and 3 bases, with 12 bases remaining between them. Looked up from germline, CDR1 is PRHDT and CDR2 is FYEKMQ (reference sequence). This CDR3 is 14 amino acids long. The CDR3 region is CASSSHGGTDTQYF. The DNA for the CDR3 is TGTGCCAGCAGCAGTCACGGGGGAACAGATACGCAGTATTTT.

The chain employs TRBV6-2 or TRBV6-3 and TRBJ2-3, with D perhaps matching TRBD2 (5 bases). Trimming shortened V by 6 bases and J by 5 bases, and 18 bases separated the two germline ends. Germline V lookup: CDR1 MNHEY, CDR2 SVGEGT. This CDR3 region has 15 residues. This CDR3 reads CASSLGPPGGDTQYF. The CDR3 region has the DNA TGTGCCAGCAGCCTAGGGCCTCCCGGAGGAGATACGCAGTATTTT.

The chain has TRBV4-1 and TRBJ2-3; 10 bases are a match to TRBD2. The CDR3 is 17 amino acids. The junction had 7 bases not matched to a gene; V was cut back by 4 bases and J by 0 bases. The V gene's germline CDR1 is MGHRA and CDR2 YSYEKL. The CDR3 nucleotides are TGCGCCAGCAGCCGAGAGGTAGCGGGGGGTAGCACAGATACGCAGTATTTT. It translates to CASSREVAGGSTDTQYF.

The CDR3 loop is CASSYSSRAKNIQYF. The CDR3 bases are TGTGCCAGCAGTTATTCTAGCCGAGCCAAAAACATTCAGTACTTC. The chain combines TRBV6-2 or TRBV6-3 with TRBJ2-4; D is possibly TRBD2 (5 bases). The CDR3 has 15 amino acids. In germline, CDR1 is MNHEY, CDR2 SVGEGT. V shed 3 bases and J shed 0 bases, with 9 bases lying between them.

This clonotype turned up a few times. The V and J genes are TRBV10-3 and TRBJ1-6; D is ambiguous. The V end lost 3 bases, the J end lost 2 bases, and 8 bases lay between the germline ends. Germline V gene sequence: CDR1 ENHRY, CDR2 SYGVKD. This CDR3 is built from 15 residues. DNA of the CDR3: TGTGCCATCAGTGAAGAGGGCCCCTATAATTCACCCCTCCACTTT. It codes for CAISEEGPYNSPLHF.

The genes are TRBV4-1 and TRBJ1-1, with 7 nucleotides matching TRBD1. The germline V gene has CDR1 MGHRA and CDR2 YSYEKL. CDR3 size: 17 residues. V lost 5 bases to trimming and J lost 0 bases; unmatched junction nucleotides: 12. CDR3: CASSGTPGQTLNTEAFF. The CDR3 region has the DNA TGCGCCAGCAGCGGTACTCCGGGACAGACTTTGAACACTGAAGCTTTCTTT.

This sequence joins TRBV12-3 or TRBV12-4 and TRBJ1-1; no clear D gene. There are 12 residues in the CDR3. Trimming took off 7 bases at V and 8 bases at J, with 14 bases between the two ends. CDR3 bases: TGTGCCAGCACCCTCCTCGGGAAGGAAGCTTTCTTT. Protein product: CASTLLGKEAFF.

This clonotype came up many times. This chain connects TRBV7-6 to TRBJ2-1; 7 bases are shared with TRBD2. Trimming at V came to 0 bases and at J to 4 bases, leaving 0 bases not matched to a gene. The CDR3 sequence is 14 residues long. CDR1 is SGHVS, CDR2 FNYEAQ, per germline. The CDR3 loop reads CASSLAGGYNEQFF. The CDR3 DNA reads TGTGCCAGCAGCTTAGCGGGGGGGTACAATGAGCAGTTCTTC.

This clonotype was recorded a few times. The chain employs TRBV7-8 and TRBJ2-7; the match to TRBD1 covers 8 bases. Germline CDR1 and CDR2: SGHVS and FQNEAQ. The CDR3 totals 14 residues. Trimming at V came to 7 bases and at J to 6 bases, leaving 11 bases not matched to a gene. The DNA of the CDR3 is TGTGCCAGCACCCTACAGGGGGTATCACGCGAGCAGTACTTC. Protein product: CASTLQGVSREQYF.

This clonotype was observed a handful of times. CDR3 in amino acids: CASSPQGASFYEQYF. CDR3 in DNA: TGTGCCAGCAGTCCACAGGGAGCGAGCTTCTACGAGCAGTACTTC. The rearrangement links TRBV6-2 or TRBV6-3 to TRBJ2-7; D might be TRBD1 (6 bases). The CDR3 consists of 15 residues. Germline CDR1 reads MNHEY; CDR2 reads SVGEGT. The V end was cut by 5 bases, the J end by 3 bases, with 17 bases between.

In this sample, this clonotype turned up a few times. The J gene is TRBJ1-1, the V gene TRBV7-6; the D gene is possibly TRBD1 (5 bases). CDR1 is SGHVS and CDR2 is FNYEAQ in the germline V gene. The CDR3 contains 16 residues. V shed 4 bases and J shed 4 bases, with 19 bases lying between them. The CDR3, as DNA: TGTGCCAGCAGCTCACTTGCCGGGACGGCCATCACTGAAGCTTTCTTT. Translation: CASSSLAGTAITEAFF.

The rearrangement links TRBV4-1 to TRBJ1-5; the D is unclear. The length of the CDR3 is 13 residues. Trimming removed 3 bases from V and 5 bases from J, with 8 bases in between. Germline V gives CDR1 MGHRA, CDR2 YSYEKL. In nucleotides, the CDR3 is TGCGCCAGCAGCCAGAACAGCTATCAGCCCCAGCATTTT. This codes for CASSQNSYQPQHF.

The DNA of the CDR3 is TGTGCCAGCAGTGAATATACTTTAAGTCTCAGGGGCGCGGGTGGCTACACCTTC. This codes for CASSEYTLSLRGAGGYTF. The V and J genes are TRBV25-1 and TRBJ1-2; D is possibly TRBD1 (6 bases). This CDR3 is built from 18 residues. Germline V gives CDR1 MGHDK, CDR2 SYGVNS. With 0 bases removed from V and 7 bases from J, the gap between germline ends came to 24 bases.

This clonotype was seen a few times. The chain couples TRBV7-9 to TRBJ1-5, with D perhaps matching TRBD1 (5 bases). The CDR3 length is 15 residues. Trimming removed 5 bases at V and 2 bases at J, with 13 bases between. Germline V lookup: CDR1 SEHNR, CDR2 FQNEAQ (reference sequence). The CDR3 protein is CASSPPGGGNQPQHF. The CDR3 DNA reads as TGTGCCAGCAGCCCCCCCGGAGGGGGCAATCAGCCCCAGCATTTT.

This clonotype was seen many times. The chain uses TRBV7-8 and TRBJ2-7; D is uncertain. Germline V gives CDR1 SGHVS, CDR2 FQNEAQ. This CDR3 comprises 12 residues. The V end lost 1 base, the J end lost 3 bases, and 4 bases lay between the germline ends. The CDR3 reads CASSLGDYEQYF. CDR3 bases: TGTGCCAGCAGCTTAGGGGACTACGAGCAGTACTTC.

This clonotype showed up just a few times. This sequence joins TRBV7-6 and TRBJ2-5; D unresolved. The ends were cut back, 3 bases at V and 3 bases at J, with 5 bases in the middle. The CDR3 has 12 residues. Per the germline V gene, CDR1 is SGHVS and CDR2 is FNYEAQ. The CDR3 loop reads CASSFAEETQYF. The CDR3 DNA reads as TGTGCCAGCAGCTTCGCGGAAGAGACCCAGTACTTC.

This sequence joins TRBV10-3 and TRBJ2-7; a weak D match, TRBD1 (5 bases). Germline values: CDR1 ENHRY, CDR2 SYGVKD. This CDR3 spans 15 amino acids. The germline V and J ends were trimmed by 3 bases and 0 bases, with 12 bases remaining between them. CDR3: CAISDFRVISYEQYF. The CDR3 bases are TGTGCCATCAGTGATTTCAGGGTAATCTCCTACGAGCAGTACTTC.

This clonotype has only a few counts. The chain carries TRBV7-6 and TRBJ2-1, with unresolved D. The CDR3 consists of 13 residues. Germline CDR1 SGHVS, CDR2 FNYEAQ. The ends were cut back, 4 bases at V and 5 bases at J, with 9 bases in the middle. CDR3 in amino acids: CASSSPQDNEQFF. CDR3 nucleotide sequence: TGTGCCAGCAGCTCCCCCCAGGACAATGAGCAGTTCTTC.

This clonotype was counted only a few times. CDR3 loop: CASSEGPSNQPQHF. DNA for the CDR3: TGTGCCAGCAGTGAAGGGCCTAGCAATCAGCCCCAGCATTTT. This chain links TRBV2 with TRBJ1-5; D is uncertain. CDR3 length: 14 residues. Trimming pared 1 base from V and 0 bases from J, leaving 4 bases between. Germline V gives CDR1 SNHLY, CDR2 FYNNEI.

The V gene is TRBV7-6, the J gene TRBJ2-1, with D perhaps given as TRBD1 or TRBD2 (5 bases each). The CDR3 loop spans 15 amino acids. Germline V lookup: CDR1 SGHVS, CDR2 FNYEAQ. The V end was cut by 0 bases, the J end by 5 bases, with 11 bases between. The CDR3 sequence is CASSLADQGDNEQFF. The DNA for the CDR3 is TGTGCCAGCAGCTTAGCGGATCAGGGAGACAATGAGCAGTTCTTC.

The chain links TRBV30 to TRBJ2-1; 7 nucleotides align to TRBD1. Germline V CDR1 and CDR2: GTSNPN, SVGIG (reference sequence). The CDR3 has 16 residues. J lost 8 bases, V lost 2 bases, and 15 bases had no gene match. The CDR3: CAWSSVRQGYLYEQFF. For the CDR3, the DNA is TGTGCCTGGAGTTCCGTTAGACAGGGTTATCTTTATGAGCAGTTCTTC.

The chain joins TRBV2 to TRBJ2-1; tentatively, D is TRBD1 or TRBD2 (5 bases each). The CDR3 consists of 12 residues. Germline V gene data show CDR1 as SNHLY and CDR2 as FYNNEI. Between the trimmed V and J ends, which lost 6 bases and 8 bases, there was a span of 11 bases. The CDR3 coding sequence is TGTGCCAGCAGGGGGGACCGGGATGAGCAGTTCTTC. Protein product: CASRGDRDEQFF.